The subject of this entry is one TCR beta chain. V was pared by 0 bases and J by 2 bases, with 14 bases between. The V gene's germline CDR1 is KGHSH and CDR2 LQKENI. The CDR3 totals 17 residues. The data were obtained in a study of blood T cell repertoires in COVID-19. Across the whole study: Sources were T cells, B-cell-depleted T cells, or PBMCs; the material itself was cDNA or gDNA.

Participants came from about two dozen US areas, aged roughly 18 to 89 years. Generated by immunoSEQ multiplex PCR, the TCRdb table keeps only in-frame clones and is missing some. The sample contains about 170,000 clones, 70% to 80% of which appear only once. This clonotype was obtained from a woman between 70 and 85 years old in a cohort exposed to, infected with or recovered from COVID-19 (not recorded which). The chain links TRBV18 to TRBJ2-1; maybe TRBD2 (5 bases). Specimen: PBMCs or T cells enriched from blood (not recorded which). CDR3 protein: CASSPPETRSAYNEQFF. For the CDR3, the DNA is TGTGCCAGCTCACCACCGGAAACTAGGTCCGCCTACAATGAGCAGTTCTTC.